These 12 T cell receptor beta chains were sequenced from one sample in a study of T cells in Graves' hyperthyroidism and ophthalmopathy. Using RNA transcripts as the source, TCR beta CDR3 regions were amplified. First-round RT-PCR of the TCR CDR3 relied on the HTBI primer set. Via MiXCR, TCRdb re-called the multiplex PCR reads, giving one row per CDR3 protein. The sample consists of about 720,000 distinct CDR3 sequences, under 20% of them appearing once. Material for sequencing was blood. These receptors were taken from a woman aged 45-65 years with Graves' hyperthyroidism that later progressed to Graves' ophthalmopathy.

This clonotype showed up just a few times. The CDR3 DNA reads as TGTGCCAGCAGGCCGTTCGTGGGAGTTTTTCAGTTCTTC. This encodes CASRPFVGVFQFF. The J gene is TRBJ2-1, the V gene TRBV12-3 or TRBV12-4, with a weak D call TRBD2 (5 bases). The CDR3 totals 13 residues. The V and J ends lost 6 bases and 13 bases respectively, with 19 bases between them.

This clonotype was observed a few times. The junction differs from germline at one of its ends, possibly a read error. The V and J genes are TRBV6-5 and TRBJ1-1; 10 nucleotides match TRBD1. Germline V gene data show CDR1 as MNHEY and CDR2 as SVGAGI. The CDR3 runs 17 residues. CDR3 bases: TGTGCCAGCAGTTACGACCCAAGGACAGGGGGTAACACTGGAGCTTTCTTT. Translated: CASSYDPRTGGNTGAFF.

This clonotype was picked up a small number of times. The chain joins TRBV20-1 to TRBJ2-1, with D unclear. Trimming took 5 bases from V and 9 from J, leaving 17 bases between them. This CDR3 comprises 13 residues. Germline CDR1 reads DFQATT; CDR2 reads SNEGSKA (reference sequence). The CDR3 DNA is TGCAGTGCTTCAGATAGTACGCTTGGTGAGCAGTTCTTC. It translates to CSASDSTLGEQFF.

This clonotype was seen a handful of times. The chain employs TRBV24-1 and TRBJ2-2; TRBD1 or TRBD2 may be the D gene (5 bases each). The germline V and J ends were trimmed by 7 bases and 7 bases, with 24 bases remaining between them. The CDR3 totals 17 residues. The germline V gene has CDR1 KGHDR and CDR2 SFDVKD. As DNA, the CDR3 is TGTGCCACCAGGTCCGCAGTGGGGGATACGGACGGCGGGGAGCTGTTTTTT. This codes for CATRSAVGDTDGGELFF.

This chain joins TRBV10-3 and TRBJ1-1; D remains unclear. V lost 0 bases and J 1 base, leaving 12 bases between the germline ends. Looked up from germline, CDR1 is ENHRY and CDR2 is SYGVKD. CDR3 length: 16 amino acids. As DNA, the CDR3 is TGTGCCATCAGTGAGTCGAGGGCAACCCCGAACACTGAAGCTTTCTTT. Amino acids: CAISESRATPNTEAFF.

The chain carries TRBV6-1 and TRBJ2-1, with TRBD2 identical over 9 bases. This CDR3 is 14 amino acids long. CDR1 MNHNS and CDR2 SASEGT come from the germline V gene. V shed 6 bases, J shed 8 bases, and the junction held 8 bases outside the gene matches. The CDR3 DNA sequence: TGTGCCAGCAGCGACCCAGGACTAGCGTATGAGCAGTTCTTC. This codes for CASSDPGLAYEQFF.

This clonotype was seen ten or more times. The V gene is TRBV7-9, the J gene TRBJ2-1, with 7 nucleotides matching TRBD2. V lost 5 bases to trimming and J lost 3 bases; unmatched junction nucleotides: 7. Germline V CDR1 and CDR2: SEHNR, FQNEAQ (reference sequence). CDR3 size: 15 residues. CDR3 sequence (DNA): TGTGCCAGCAGCGCCGGGACTACCTACTACAATGAGCAGTTCTTC. It translates to CASSAGTTYYNEQFF.

This clonotype was observed a few times. The chain employs TRBV27 and TRBJ1-6; D ambiguous. The germline CDR1 and CDR2 sequences are MNHEY and SMNVEV (reference sequence). The germline V and J ends were trimmed by 0 bases and 7 bases, with 10 bases remaining between them. The CDR3 has 15 residues. The DNA for the CDR3 is TGTGCCAGCAGTTTATCTCCGGAGGGAAATTCACCCCTCCACTTT. This codes for CASSLSPEGNSPLHF.

The chain is built from TRBV20-1 and TRBJ1-2; TRBD1 aligns across 7 bases. There are 14 residues in the CDR3. CDR1 DFQATT and CDR2 SNEGSKA come from the germline V gene (reference sequence). Unmatched junction bases numbered 7, after V lost 6 bases and J lost 0 bases. The CDR3 loop reads CSARTGRANYGYTF. The CDR3 nucleotides are TGCAGTGCCAGGACAGGCCGAGCTAACTATGGCTACACCTTC.

This clonotype has a count of ten or more. J is TRBJ2-7 and V is TRBV6-1; D unclear. The CDR3 contains 11 residues. Trimming shortened V by 7 bases and J by 6 bases, and 10 bases separated the two germline ends. Germline CDR1 and CDR2: MNHNS and SASEGT. The CDR3 sequence is CASTNLAEQYF. The CDR3 DNA reads as TGTGCCAGCACCAATCTCGCCGAGCAGTACTTC.

This clonotype was seen repeatedly, ten times or more. The chain joins TRBV18 to TRBJ2-7; TRBD1 is a possible D gene (7 bases). Trimming left V 8 bases short and J 4 bases short, with 12 bases between. From germline, CDR1 is KGHSH and CDR2 LQKENI. The CDR3 length is 12 residues. The DNA of the CDR3 is TGTGCCAGCAGTCCAGGGGGGTACGAGCAGTACTTC. It is translated as CASSPGGYEQYF.

This sequence joins TRBV12-3 or TRBV12-4 and TRBJ1-4; no firm D call. V was trimmed by 8 bases and J by 12 bases, leaving 19 bases between them. The CDR3 runs 13 residues. In DNA, the CDR3 is TGTGCCAGCCGAGGTGCCACCATGAATGAACTGTTTTTT. It translates to CASRGATMNELFF.